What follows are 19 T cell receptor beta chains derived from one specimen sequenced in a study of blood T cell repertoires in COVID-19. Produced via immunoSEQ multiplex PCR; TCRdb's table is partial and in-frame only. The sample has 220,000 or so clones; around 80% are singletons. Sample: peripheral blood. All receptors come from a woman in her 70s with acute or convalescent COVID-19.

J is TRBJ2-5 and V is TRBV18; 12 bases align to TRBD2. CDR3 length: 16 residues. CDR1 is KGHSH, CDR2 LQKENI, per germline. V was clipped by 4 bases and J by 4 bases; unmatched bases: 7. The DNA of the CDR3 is TGTGCCAGCTCACAGCCCGGACTAGCGGGAACAGAGACCCAGTACTTC. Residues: CASSQPGLAGTETQYF.

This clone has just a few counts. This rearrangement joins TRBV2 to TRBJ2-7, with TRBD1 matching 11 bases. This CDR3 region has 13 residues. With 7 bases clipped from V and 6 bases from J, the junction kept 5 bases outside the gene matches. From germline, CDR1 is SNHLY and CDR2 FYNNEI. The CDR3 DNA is TGTGCCAGCACCGGGACAGGGGGTGGCGAGCAGTACTTC. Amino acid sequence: CASTGTGGGEQYF.

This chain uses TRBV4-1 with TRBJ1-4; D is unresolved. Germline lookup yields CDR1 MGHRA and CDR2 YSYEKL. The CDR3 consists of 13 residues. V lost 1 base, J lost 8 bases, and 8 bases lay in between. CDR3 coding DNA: TGCGCCAGCAGCCAAGGCCAGTTAGAAAAACTGTTTTTT. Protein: CASSQGQLEKLFF.

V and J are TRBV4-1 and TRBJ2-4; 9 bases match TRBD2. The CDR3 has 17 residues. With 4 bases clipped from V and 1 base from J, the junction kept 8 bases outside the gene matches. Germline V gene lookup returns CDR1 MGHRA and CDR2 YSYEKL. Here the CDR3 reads CASSPWLAGTAKNIQYF. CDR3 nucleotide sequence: TGCGCCAGCAGCCCCTGGCTAGCGGGAACGGCCAAAAACATTCAGTACTTC.

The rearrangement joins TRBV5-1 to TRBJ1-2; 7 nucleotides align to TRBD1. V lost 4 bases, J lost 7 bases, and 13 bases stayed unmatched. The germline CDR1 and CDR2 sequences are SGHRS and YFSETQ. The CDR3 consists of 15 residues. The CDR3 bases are TGCGCCAGCAGCCATACCGAGACCCAGGGGGTTGGCTACACCTTC. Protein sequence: CASSHTETQGVGYTF. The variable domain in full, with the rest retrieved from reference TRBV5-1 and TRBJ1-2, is KAGVTQTPRYLIKTRGQQVTLSCSPISGHRSVSWYQQTPGQGLQFLFEYFSETQRNKGNFPGRFSGRQFSNSRSEMNVSTLELGDSALYLCASSHTETQGVGYTFGSGTRLTVV.

CDR3 protein: CSASNEELPEQYF. DNA of the CDR3: TGCAGTGCTAGTAACGAGGAACTCCCCGAGCAGTACTTC. The rearrangement joins TRBV20-1 to TRBJ2-7; D call uncertain. Trimming removed 3 bases from V and 6 bases from J, with 15 bases in between. The germline V gene has CDR1 DFQATT and CDR2 SNEGSKA (reference sequence). The CDR3 runs 13 residues.

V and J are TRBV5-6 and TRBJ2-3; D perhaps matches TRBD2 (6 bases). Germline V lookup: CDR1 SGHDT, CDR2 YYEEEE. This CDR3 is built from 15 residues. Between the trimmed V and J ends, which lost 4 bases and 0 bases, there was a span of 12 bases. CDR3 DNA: TGTGCCAGCAGCGAGTTAGCGGCTAGCACAGATACGCAGTATTTT. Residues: CASSELAASTDTQYF.

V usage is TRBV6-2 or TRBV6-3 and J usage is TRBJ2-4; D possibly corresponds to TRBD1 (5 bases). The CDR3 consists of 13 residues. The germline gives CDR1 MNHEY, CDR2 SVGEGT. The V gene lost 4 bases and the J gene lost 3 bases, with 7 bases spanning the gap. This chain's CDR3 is CASSSQGKNIQYF. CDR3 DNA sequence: TGTGCCAGCAGTTCCCAGGGCAAAAACATTCAGTACTTC.

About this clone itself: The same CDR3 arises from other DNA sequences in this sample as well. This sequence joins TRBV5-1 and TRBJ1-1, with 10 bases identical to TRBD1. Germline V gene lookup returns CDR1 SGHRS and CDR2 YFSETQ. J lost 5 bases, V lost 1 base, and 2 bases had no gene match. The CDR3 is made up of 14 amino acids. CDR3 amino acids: CASSLRTGGTEAFF. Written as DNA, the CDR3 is TGCGCCAGCAGCTTGCGGACAGGGGGGACTGAAGCTTTCTTT.

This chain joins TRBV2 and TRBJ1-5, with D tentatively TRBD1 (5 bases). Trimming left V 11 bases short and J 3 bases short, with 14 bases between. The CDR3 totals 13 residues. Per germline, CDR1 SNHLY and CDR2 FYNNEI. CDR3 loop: CASTQGANQPQHF. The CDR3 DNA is TGTGCCTCCACCCAAGGGGCCAATCAGCCCCAGCATTTT.

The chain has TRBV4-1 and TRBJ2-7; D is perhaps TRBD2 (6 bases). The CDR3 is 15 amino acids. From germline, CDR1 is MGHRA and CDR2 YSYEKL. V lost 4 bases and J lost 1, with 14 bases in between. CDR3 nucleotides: TGCGCCAGCAGCCTCCGAGAGGGAGGATCCTACGAGCAGTACTTC. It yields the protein CASSLREGGSYEQYF.

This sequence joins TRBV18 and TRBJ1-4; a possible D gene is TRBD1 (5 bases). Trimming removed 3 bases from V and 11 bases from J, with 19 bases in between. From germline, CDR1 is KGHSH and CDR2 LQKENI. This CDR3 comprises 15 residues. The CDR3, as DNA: TGTGCCAGCTCACCCCCCGCGGAGGGGATCAGGAAACTGTTTTTT. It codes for CASSPPAEGIRKLFF. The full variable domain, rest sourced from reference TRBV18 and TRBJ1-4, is NAGVMQNPRHLVRRRGQEARLRCSPMKGHSHVYWYRQLPEEGLKFMVYLQKENIIDESGMPKERFSAEFPKEGPSILRIQQVVRGDSAAYFCASSPPAEGIRKLFFGSGTQLSVL.

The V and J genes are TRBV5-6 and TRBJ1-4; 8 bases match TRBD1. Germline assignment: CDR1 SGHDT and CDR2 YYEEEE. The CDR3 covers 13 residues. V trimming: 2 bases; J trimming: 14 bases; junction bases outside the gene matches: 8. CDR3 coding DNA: TGTGCCAGCAGCTTATCGACAGGGGTTCATCTGTTTTTT. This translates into CASSLSTGVHLFF.

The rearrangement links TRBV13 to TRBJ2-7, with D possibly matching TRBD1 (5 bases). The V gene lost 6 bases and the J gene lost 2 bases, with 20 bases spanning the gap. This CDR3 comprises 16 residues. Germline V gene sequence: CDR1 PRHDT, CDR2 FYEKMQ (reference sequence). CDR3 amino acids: CASSRATGLPAYEQYF. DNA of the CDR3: TGTGCCAGCAGTCGAGCTACAGGTCTACCGGCCTACGAGCAGTACTTC.

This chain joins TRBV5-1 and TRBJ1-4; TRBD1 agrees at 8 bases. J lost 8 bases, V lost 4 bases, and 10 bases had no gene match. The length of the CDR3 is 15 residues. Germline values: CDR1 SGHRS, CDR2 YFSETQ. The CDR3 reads CASSKNTGGGEKLFF. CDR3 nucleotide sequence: TGCGCCAGCAGCAAAAACACAGGGGGGGGAGAAAAACTGTTTTTT.

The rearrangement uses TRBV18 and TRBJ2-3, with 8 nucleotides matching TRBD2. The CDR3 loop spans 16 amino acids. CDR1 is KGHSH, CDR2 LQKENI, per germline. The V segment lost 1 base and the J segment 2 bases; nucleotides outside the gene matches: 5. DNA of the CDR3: TGTGCCAGCTCACCACTAGATAGCGGGGTCACAGATACGCAGTATTTT. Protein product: CASSPLDSGVTDTQYF. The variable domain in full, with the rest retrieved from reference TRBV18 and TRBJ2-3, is NAGVMQNPRHLVRRRGQEARLRCSPMKGHSHVYWYRQLPEEGLKFMVYLQKENIIDESGMPKERFSAEFPKEGPSILRIQQVVRGDSAAYFCASSPLDSGVTDTQYFGPGTRLTVL.

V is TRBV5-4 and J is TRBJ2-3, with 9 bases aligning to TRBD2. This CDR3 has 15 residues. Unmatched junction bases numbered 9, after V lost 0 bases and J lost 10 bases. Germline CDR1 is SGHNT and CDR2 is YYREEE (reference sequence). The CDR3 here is CASSLALAGTGAQYF. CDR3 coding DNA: TGTGCCAGCAGCTTGGCGCTAGCGGGGACCGGGGCGCAGTATTTT.

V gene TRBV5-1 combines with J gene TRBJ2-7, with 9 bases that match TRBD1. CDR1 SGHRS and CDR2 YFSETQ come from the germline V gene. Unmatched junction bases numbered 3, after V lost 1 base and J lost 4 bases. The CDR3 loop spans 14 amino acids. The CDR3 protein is CASSLRTGAYEQYF. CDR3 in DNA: TGCGCCAGCAGCTTGCGGACAGGGGCTTACGAGCAGTACTTC.

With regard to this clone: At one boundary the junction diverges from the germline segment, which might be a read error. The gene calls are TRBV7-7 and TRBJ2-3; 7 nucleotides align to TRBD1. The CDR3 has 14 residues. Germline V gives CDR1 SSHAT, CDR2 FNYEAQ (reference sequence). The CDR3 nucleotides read TGTGCTAGCAGCTACAGGGGAGTCTCAGATACGCAGTATTTT. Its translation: CASSYRGVSDTQYF.